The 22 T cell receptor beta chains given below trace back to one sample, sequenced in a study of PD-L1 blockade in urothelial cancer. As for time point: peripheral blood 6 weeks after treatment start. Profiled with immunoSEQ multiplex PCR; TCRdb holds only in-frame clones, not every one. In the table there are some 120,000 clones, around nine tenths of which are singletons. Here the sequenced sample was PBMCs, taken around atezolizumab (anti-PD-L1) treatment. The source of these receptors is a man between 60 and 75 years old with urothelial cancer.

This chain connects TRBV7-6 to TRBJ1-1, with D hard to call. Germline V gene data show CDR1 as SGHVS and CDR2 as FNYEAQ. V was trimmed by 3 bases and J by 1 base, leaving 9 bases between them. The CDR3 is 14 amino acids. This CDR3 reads CASSLRSGNTEAFF. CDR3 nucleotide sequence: TGTGCCAGCAGCTTGAGGTCGGGGAACACTGAAGCTTTCTTT.

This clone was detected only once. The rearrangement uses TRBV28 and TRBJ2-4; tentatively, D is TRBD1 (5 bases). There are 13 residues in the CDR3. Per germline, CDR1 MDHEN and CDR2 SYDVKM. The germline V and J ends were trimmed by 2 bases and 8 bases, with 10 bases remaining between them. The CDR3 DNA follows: TGTGCCAGCAGTTTAGACAGATGGGACATTCAGTACTTC. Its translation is CASSLDRWDIQYF.

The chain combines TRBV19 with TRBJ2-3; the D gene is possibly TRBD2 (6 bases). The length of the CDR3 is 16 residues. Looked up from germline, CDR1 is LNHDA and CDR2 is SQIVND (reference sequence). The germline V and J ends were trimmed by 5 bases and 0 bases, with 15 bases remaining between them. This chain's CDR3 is CASSPRASASTDTQYF. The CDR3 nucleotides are TGTGCCAGTAGTCCGAGGGCTAGCGCAAGCACAGATACGCAGTATTTT. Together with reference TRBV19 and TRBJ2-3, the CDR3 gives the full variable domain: DGGITQSPKYLFRKEGQNVTLSCEQNLNHDAMYWYRQDPGQGLRLIYYSQIVNDFQKGDIAEGYSVSREKKESFPLTVTSAQKNPTAFYLCASSPRASASTDTQYFGPGTRLTVL.

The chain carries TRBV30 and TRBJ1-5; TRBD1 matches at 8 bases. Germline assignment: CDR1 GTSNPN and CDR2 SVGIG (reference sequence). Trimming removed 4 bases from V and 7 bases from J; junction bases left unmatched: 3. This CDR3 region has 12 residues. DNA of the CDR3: TGTGCCTGGAACAGGGGGGAACAGCCCCAGCATTTT. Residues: CAWNRGEQPQHF.

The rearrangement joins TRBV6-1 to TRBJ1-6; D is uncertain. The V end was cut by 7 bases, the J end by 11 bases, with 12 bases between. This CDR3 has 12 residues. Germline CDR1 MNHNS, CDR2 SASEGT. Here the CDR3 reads CASNFMETPLHF. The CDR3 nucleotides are TGTGCCAGCAATTTCATGGAGACACCCCTCCACTTT.

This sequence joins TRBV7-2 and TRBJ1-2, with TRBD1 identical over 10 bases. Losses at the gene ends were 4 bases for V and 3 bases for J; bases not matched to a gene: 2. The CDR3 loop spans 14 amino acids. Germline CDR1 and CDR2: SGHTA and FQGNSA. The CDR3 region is CASSSGQGDYGYTF. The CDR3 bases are TGTGCCAGCAGCTCAGGACAGGGGGACTATGGCTACACCTTC. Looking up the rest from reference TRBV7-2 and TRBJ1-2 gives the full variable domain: GAGVSQSPSNKVTEKGKDVELRCDPISGHTALYWYRQSLGQGLEFLIYFQGNSAPDKSGLPSDRFSAERTGGSVSTLTIQRTQQEDSAVYLCASSSGQGDYGYTFGSGTRLTVV.

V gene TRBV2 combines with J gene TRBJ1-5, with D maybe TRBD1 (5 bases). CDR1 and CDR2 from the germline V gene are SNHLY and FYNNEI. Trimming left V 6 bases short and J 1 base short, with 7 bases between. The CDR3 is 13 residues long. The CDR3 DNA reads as TGTGCCAGCAGGGAGGGGAGCAATCAGCCCCAGCATTTT. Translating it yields CASREGSNQPQHF.

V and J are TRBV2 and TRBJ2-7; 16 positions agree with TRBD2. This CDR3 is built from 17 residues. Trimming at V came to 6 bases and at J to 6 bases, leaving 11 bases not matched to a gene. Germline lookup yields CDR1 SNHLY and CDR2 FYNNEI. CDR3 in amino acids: CASSPGLAGGSVGEQYF. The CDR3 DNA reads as TGTGCCAGCAGCCCGGGACTAGCGGGGGGGTCTGTGGGCGAGCAGTACTTC.

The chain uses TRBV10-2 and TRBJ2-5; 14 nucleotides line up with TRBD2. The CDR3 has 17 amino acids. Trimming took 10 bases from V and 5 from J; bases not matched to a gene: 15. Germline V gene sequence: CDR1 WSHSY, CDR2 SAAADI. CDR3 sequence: CAINQGLAGGFGETQYF. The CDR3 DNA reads TGCGCCATCAATCAAGGACTAGCGGGAGGCTTTGGCGAGACCCAGTACTTC.

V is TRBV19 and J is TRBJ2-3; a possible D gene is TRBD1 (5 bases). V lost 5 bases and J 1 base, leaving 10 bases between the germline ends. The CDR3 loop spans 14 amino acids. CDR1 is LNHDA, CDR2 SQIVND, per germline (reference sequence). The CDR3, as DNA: TGTGCCAGTAGTTCCCAGGGCGGCACAGATACGCAGTATTTT. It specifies CASSSQGGTDTQYF.

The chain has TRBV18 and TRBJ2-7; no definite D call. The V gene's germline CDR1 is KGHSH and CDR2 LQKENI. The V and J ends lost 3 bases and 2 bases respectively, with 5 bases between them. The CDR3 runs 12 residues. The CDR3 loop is CASSPPTYEQYF. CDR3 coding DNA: TGTGCCAGCTCACCCCCAACCTACGAGCAGTACTTC.

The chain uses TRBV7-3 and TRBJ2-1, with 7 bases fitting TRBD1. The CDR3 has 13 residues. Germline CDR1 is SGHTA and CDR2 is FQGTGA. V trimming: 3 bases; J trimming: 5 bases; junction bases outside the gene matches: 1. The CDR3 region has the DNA TGTGCCAGCAGCTTGGACAGGAACAATGAGCAGTTCTTC. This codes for CASSLDRNNEQFF.

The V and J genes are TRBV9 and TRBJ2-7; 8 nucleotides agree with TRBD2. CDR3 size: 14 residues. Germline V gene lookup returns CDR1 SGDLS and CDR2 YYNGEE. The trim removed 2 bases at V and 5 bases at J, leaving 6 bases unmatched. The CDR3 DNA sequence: TGTGCCAGCAGCGTCGGGGGGGCTGGGGACGAGCAGTACTTC. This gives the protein CASSVGGAGDEQYF.

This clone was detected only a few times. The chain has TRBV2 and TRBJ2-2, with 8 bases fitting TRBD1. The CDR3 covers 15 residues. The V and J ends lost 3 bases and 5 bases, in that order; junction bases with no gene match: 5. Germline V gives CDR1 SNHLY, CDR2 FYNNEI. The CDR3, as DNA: TGTGCCAGCAGTGAGTCAGGGGGCAGAACCGGGGAGCTGTTTTTT. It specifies CASSESGGRTGELFF.

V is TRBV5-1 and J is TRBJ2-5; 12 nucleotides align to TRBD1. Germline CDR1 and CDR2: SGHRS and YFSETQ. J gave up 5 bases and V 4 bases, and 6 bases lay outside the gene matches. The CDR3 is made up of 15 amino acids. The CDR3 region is CASSPGTGGRETQYF. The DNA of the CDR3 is TGCGCCAGCAGCCCCGGGACAGGGGGCAGGGAGACCCAGTACTTC.

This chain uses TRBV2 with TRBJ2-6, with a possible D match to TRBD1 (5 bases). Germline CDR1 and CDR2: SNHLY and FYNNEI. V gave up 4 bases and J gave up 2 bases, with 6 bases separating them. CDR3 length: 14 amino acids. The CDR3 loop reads CASSGQTGANVLTF. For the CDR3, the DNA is TGTGCCAGCAGTGGACAGACTGGGGCCAACGTCCTGACTTTC.

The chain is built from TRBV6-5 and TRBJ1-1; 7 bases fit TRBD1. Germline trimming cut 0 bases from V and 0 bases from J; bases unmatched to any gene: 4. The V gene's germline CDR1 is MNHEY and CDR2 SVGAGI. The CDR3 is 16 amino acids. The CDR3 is CASSYSSGQMNTEAFF. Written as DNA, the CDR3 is TGTGCCAGCAGTTACTCCTCGGGACAGATGAACACTGAAGCTTTCTTT.

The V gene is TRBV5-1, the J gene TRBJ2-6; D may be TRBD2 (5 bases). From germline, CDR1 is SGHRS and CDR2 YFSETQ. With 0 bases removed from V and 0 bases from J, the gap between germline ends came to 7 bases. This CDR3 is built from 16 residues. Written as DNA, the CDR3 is TGCGCCAGCAGCTTGGCCGGAGGCTCTGGGGCCAACGTCCTGACTTTC. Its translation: CASSLAGGSGANVLTF.

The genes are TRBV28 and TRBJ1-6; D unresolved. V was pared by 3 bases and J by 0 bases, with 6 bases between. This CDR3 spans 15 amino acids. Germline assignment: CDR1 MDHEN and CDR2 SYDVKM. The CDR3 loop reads CASSFGSSYNSPLHF. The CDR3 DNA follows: TGTGCCAGCAGTTTTGGCAGCTCCTATAATTCACCCCTCCACTTT. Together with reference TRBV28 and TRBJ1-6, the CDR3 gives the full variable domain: DVKVTQSSRYLVKRTGEKVFLECVQDMDHENMFWYRQDPGLGLRLIYFSYDVKMKEKGDIPEGYSVSREKKERFSLILESASTNQTSMYLCASSFGSSYNSPLHFGNGTRLTVT.

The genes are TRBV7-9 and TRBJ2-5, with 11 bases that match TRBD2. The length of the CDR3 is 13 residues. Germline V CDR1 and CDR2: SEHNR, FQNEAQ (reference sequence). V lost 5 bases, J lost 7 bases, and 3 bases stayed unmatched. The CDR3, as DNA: TGTGCCAGCAGCCTCGGACTAGCGGGGACCCAGTACTTC. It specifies CASSLGLAGTQYF. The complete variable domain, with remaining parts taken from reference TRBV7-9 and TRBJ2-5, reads DTGVSQNPRHKITKRGQNVTFRCDPISEHNRLYWYRQTLGQGPEFLTYFQNEAQLEKSRLLSDRFSAERPKGSFSTLEIQRTEQGDSAMYLCASSLGLAGTQYFGPGTRLLVL.

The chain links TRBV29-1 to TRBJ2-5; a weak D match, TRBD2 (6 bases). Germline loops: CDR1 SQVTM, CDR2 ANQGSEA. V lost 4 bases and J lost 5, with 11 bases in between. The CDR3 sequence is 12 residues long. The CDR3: CSVAGGVETQYF. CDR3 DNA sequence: TGCAGCGTTGCCGGAGGGGTTGAGACCCAGTACTTC.

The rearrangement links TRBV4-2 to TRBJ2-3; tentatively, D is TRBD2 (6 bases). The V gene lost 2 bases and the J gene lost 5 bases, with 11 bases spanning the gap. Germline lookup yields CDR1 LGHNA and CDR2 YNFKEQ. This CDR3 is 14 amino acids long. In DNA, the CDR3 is TGTGCCAGCAGCCAACAGGGAGGAGGAGATACGCAGTATTTT. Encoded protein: CASSQQGGGDTQYF.